This is a list of T cell receptor beta chains from one sample in a study of blood T cell repertoires in COVID-19. TCRdb's copy holds only in-frame clones and misses some; the assay was immunoSEQ multiplex PCR. The sample consists of fewer than 200,000 clones, around 85% of them appearing once. Source material: peripheral blood. The receptors come from a woman over 75 with acute or convalescent COVID-19. Both conserved end residues are part of each CDR3. The order of the fields is J gene, V gene, clone size, D gene, CDR3 protein, CDR3 DNA. D genes are given only for firm matches. For some rows the clone size is stated as once, few or many, or as a class when expanded; others skip it.

j_call: TRBJ2-1; v_call: TRBV24-1; clone_size: -; d_call: -; cdr3_aa: CATSALGPEQFF; cdr3_nt: TGTGCCACCAGTGCCCTTGGCCCTGAGCAGTTCTTC
j_call: TRBJ2-1; v_call: TRBV2; clone_size: -; d_call: TRBD1; cdr3_aa: CASRARTGVNEQFF; cdr3_nt: TGTGCCAGCAGGGCCCGGACAGGGGTGAATGAGCAGTTCTTC
j_call: TRBJ1-5; v_call: TRBV7-2; clone_size: once; d_call: -; cdr3_aa: CASSLVGDSNQPQHF; cdr3_nt: TGTGCCAGCAGCTTAGTGGGGGACTCAAATCAGCCCCAGCATTTT
j_call: TRBJ1-6; v_call: TRBV9; clone_size: -; d_call: -; cdr3_aa: CASSASSRSPLHF; cdr3_nt: TGTGCCAGCAGCGCTTCGTCGCGATCACCCCTCCACTTT
j_call: TRBJ2-7; v_call: TRBV2; clone_size: -; d_call: TRBD2; cdr3_aa: CASSDTSGAYEQYF; cdr3_nt: TGTGCCAGCAGTGATACTAGCGGGGCCTACGAGCAGTACTTC
j_call: TRBJ1-1; v_call: TRBV7-2; clone_size: -; d_call: TRBD1; cdr3_aa: CASSETGSTEAFF; cdr3_nt: TGTGCCAGCAGCGAGACAGGGTCCACTGAAGCTTTCTTT
j_call: TRBJ2-5; v_call: TRBV7-2; clone_size: -; d_call: -; cdr3_aa: CASTPGETQYF; cdr3_nt: TGTGCCAGCACCCCCGGGGAGACCCAGTACTTC
j_call: TRBJ2-1; v_call: TRBV19; clone_size: -; d_call: TRBD2; cdr3_aa: CASSDRVAGGFYNEQFF; cdr3_nt: TGTGCCAGTAGTGACCGGGTAGCGGGAGGGTTCTACAATGAGCAGTTCTTC
j_call: TRBJ2-1; v_call: TRBV7-2; clone_size: -; d_call: -; cdr3_aa: CASSLAAGNIYNEQFF; cdr3_nt: TGTGCCAGCAGCTTAGCGGCCGGGAACATATACAATGAGCAGTTCTTC
j_call: TRBJ1-4; v_call: TRBV5-1; clone_size: -; d_call: TRBD1; cdr3_aa: CASSLGAGGREKLFF; cdr3_nt: TGCGCCAGCAGCTTGGGGGCAGGGGGCCGGGAAAAACTGTTTTTT
j_call: TRBJ2-1; v_call: TRBV2; clone_size: -; d_call: TRBD2; cdr3_aa: CASSLRFSGGVRTHEQFF; cdr3_nt: TGTGCCAGCAGTCTACGTTTTAGCGGGGGGGTAAGGACCCATGAGCAGTTCTTC
j_call: TRBJ1-3; v_call: TRBV29-1; clone_size: -; d_call: TRBD1; cdr3_aa: CSVTQGDGNTIYF; cdr3_nt: TGCAGCGTTACACAGGGGGATGGAAACACCATATATTTT
j_call: TRBJ1-2; v_call: TRBV7-6; clone_size: -; d_call: TRBD1; cdr3_aa: CASSLEGRGLPNYGYTF; cdr3_nt: TGTGCCAGCAGCTTAGAGGGCAGGGGGCTACCTAACTATGGCTACACCTTC
j_call: TRBJ2-5; v_call: TRBV20-1; clone_size: -; d_call: -; cdr3_aa: CSARAVETQYF; cdr3_nt: TGCAGTGCTAGGGCCGTCGAGACCCAGTACTTC
j_call: TRBJ2-2; v_call: TRBV5-1; clone_size: -; d_call: -; cdr3_aa: CASSTIGGGELFF; cdr3_nt: TGCGCCAGCAGCACAATCGGGGGTGGGGAGCTGTTTTTT
j_call: TRBJ2-2; v_call: TRBV30; clone_size: once; d_call: TRBD2; cdr3_aa: CACTDYGREGSGELFF; cdr3_nt: TGTGCCTGTACAGACTACGGGCGGGAGGGCTCCGGGGAGCTGTTTTTT
j_call: TRBJ2-7; v_call: TRBV30; clone_size: -; d_call: -; cdr3_aa: CAWRPRGSYEQYF; cdr3_nt: TGTGCCTGGAGGCCCCGGGGGAGCTACGAGCAGTACTTC
j_call: TRBJ2-2; v_call: TRBV2; clone_size: -; d_call: TRBD1; cdr3_aa: CARRTGFGELFF; cdr3_nt: TGTGCCAGGCGGACAGGGTTCGGGGAGCTGTTTTTT
j_call: TRBJ2-3; v_call: TRBV2; clone_size: -; d_call: -; cdr3_aa: CASSVGLSTDTQYF; cdr3_nt: TGTGCCAGCAGTGTGGGACTCAGCACAGATACGCAGTATTTT
j_call: TRBJ1-1; v_call: TRBV5-1; clone_size: -; d_call: -; cdr3_aa: CASRAMNTEAFF; cdr3_nt: TGCGCCAGCAGAGCCATGAACACTGAAGCTTTCTTT
j_call: TRBJ2-1; v_call: TRBV7-7; clone_size: -; d_call: TRBD2; cdr3_aa: CASSLGLAGRDEQFF; cdr3_nt: TGTGCCAGCAGCTTAGGCCTAGCGGGGAGGGATGAGCAGTTCTTC
j_call: TRBJ1-1; v_call: TRBV7-9; clone_size: -; d_call: TRBD1; cdr3_aa: CASSFRTGGNTEAFF; cdr3_nt: TGTGCCAGCAGCTTCCGGACAGGGGGCAACACTGAAGCTTTCTTT
j_call: TRBJ1-5; v_call: TRBV2; clone_size: -; d_call: -; cdr3_aa: CASNGGVFNQPQHF; cdr3_nt: TGTGCCAGCAACGGAGGGGTGTTCAATCAGCCCCAGCATTTT
j_call: TRBJ2-7; v_call: TRBV7-9; clone_size: -; d_call: TRBD2; cdr3_aa: CASSFQGGGPYEQYF; cdr3_nt: TGTGCCAGCAGCTTCCAAGGCGGGGGGCCCTACGAGCAGTACTTC
j_call: TRBJ2-5; v_call: TRBV7-2; clone_size: -; d_call: -; cdr3_aa: CASSLGGPGETQYF; cdr3_nt: TGTGCCAGCAGCTTAGGGGGGCCCGGAGAGACCCAGTACTTC
j_call: TRBJ2-3; v_call: TRBV2; clone_size: -; d_call: TRBD1; cdr3_aa: CASKPPGQGRTDTQYF; cdr3_nt: TGTGCCAGCAAGCCTCCGGGACAGGGGAGAACAGATACGCAGTATTTT
j_call: TRBJ2-1; v_call: TRBV29-1; clone_size: -; d_call: TRBD2; cdr3_aa: CSVAGTSGYNEQFF; cdr3_nt: TGCAGCGTCGCGGGGACTAGCGGTTACAATGAGCAGTTCTTC
j_call: TRBJ2-3; v_call: TRBV6-5; clone_size: -; d_call: -; cdr3_aa: CASSMRGTDTQYF; cdr3_nt: TGTGCCAGCAGTATGAGGGGCACAGATACGCAGTATTTT